This T cell receptor (beta chain) originates from a study of T cell changes during pregnancy in multiple sclerosis. The table came from immunoSEQ multiplex PCR; TCRdb's copy has only in-frame clones and leaves some out. Among approximately 110,000 clones listed, approximately 89% were seen once. Germline CDR1 and CDR2: SNHLY and FYNNEI. CDR3 length: 15 residues. V lost 6 bases and J 4 bases, leaving 16 bases between the germline ends. The input for sequencing was peripheral blood, taken after pregnancy. The chain links TRBV2 to TRBJ1-5; D call uncertain. The TCR sequence derives from a female donor with multiple sclerosis, enrolled in a pregnancy study. Written as DNA, the CDR3 is TGTGCCAGCAGAGTGGGCGCTTACCTTAATCAGCCCCAGCATTTT. This translates into CASRVGAYLNQPQHF.